The clone carrying this TCR beta chain was detected once. This record comes from a study of blood T cell repertoires in COVID-19. About the research overall: Samples taken during acute and convalescent COVID-19 were collected in the United States, Italy and Spain. Sources were T cells, B-cell-depleted T cells, or PBMCs; the material itself was cDNA or gDNA.

Germline CDR1 and CDR2: SNHLY and FYNNEI. V was clipped by 6 bases and J by 5 bases, with 11 bases between them. The CDR3 loop spans 13 amino acids. Assay: immunoSEQ multiplex PCR; the TCRdb copy retains only in-frame clones and omits some. The sample lists under 350,000 clones; around 86% were seen once. This TCR was sampled from a human donor in a cohort sampled during active COVID-19. The sample taken for sequencing was peripheral blood. The V call is TRBV2, the J call TRBJ1-5; D unresolved. CDR3 residues: CASRVDTYQPQHF. The CDR3 region has the DNA TGTGCCAGCAGGGTAGACACTTATCAGCCCCAGCATTTT. Full variable domain (outside the CDR3, taken from reference TRBV2 and TRBJ1-5): EPEVTQTPSHQVTQMGQEVILRCVPISNHLYFYWYRQILGQKVEFLVSFYNNEISEKSEIFDDQFSVERPDGSNFTLKIRSTKLEDSAMYFCASRVDTYQPQHFGDGTRLSIL.